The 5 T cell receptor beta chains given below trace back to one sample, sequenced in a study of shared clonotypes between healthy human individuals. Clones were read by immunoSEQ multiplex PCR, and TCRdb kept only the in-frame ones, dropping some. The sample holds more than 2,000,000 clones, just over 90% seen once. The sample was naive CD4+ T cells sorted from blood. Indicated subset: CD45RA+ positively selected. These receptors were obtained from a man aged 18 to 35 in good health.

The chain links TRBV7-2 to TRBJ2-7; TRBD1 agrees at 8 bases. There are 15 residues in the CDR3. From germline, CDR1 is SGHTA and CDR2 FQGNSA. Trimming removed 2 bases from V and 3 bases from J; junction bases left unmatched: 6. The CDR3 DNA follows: TGTGCCAGCAGCTTACGCCCAGGGGGCGGCTACGAGCAGTACTTC. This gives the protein CASSLRPGGGYEQYF. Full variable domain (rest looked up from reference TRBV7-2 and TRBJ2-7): GAGVSQSPSNKVTEKGKDVELRCDPISGHTALYWYRQSLGQGLEFLIYFQGNSAPDKSGLPSDRFSAERTGGSVSTLTIQRTQQEDSAVYLCASSLRPGGGYEQYFGPGTRLTVT.

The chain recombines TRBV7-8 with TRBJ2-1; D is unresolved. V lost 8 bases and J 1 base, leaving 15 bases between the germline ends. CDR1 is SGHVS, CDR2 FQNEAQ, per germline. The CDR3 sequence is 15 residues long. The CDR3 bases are TGTGCCAGCGGAAGGGAAGCCCGTTCCTACAATGAGCAGTTCTTC. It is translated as CASGREARSYNEQFF.

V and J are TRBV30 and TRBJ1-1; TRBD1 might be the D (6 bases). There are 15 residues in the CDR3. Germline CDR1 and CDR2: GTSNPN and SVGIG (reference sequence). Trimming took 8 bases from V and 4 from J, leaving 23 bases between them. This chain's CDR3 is CAGAQRDTYGTEAFF. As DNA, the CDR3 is TGTGCCGGAGCGCAAAGGGACACCTACGGCACTGAAGCTTTCTTT.

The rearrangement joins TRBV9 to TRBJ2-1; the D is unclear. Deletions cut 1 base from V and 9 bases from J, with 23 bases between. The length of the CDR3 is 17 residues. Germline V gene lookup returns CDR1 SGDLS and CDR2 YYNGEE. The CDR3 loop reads CASSVIGSAGTISEQFF. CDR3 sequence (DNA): TGTGCCAGCAGCGTAATCGGTTCGGCAGGTACAATCAGTGAGCAGTTCTTC.

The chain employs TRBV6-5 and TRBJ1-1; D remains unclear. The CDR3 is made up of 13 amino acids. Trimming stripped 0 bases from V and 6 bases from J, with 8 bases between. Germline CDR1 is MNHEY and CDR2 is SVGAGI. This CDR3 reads CASSYSSWAEAFF. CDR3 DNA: TGTGCCAGCAGTTACTCGAGTTGGGCTGAAGCTTTCTTT.